The rows below give T cell receptor beta chains drawn from one sample of a study of metastatic and nonmetastatic thyroid tumors. TCRdb re-called clones from the PCR reads using MiXCR. This sample carries 30,000 to 40,000 clones, 35% of them seen once, and the ten largest clones take 22%. Sequenced material: tumor tissue. The receptors derive from a female donor with papillary thyroid cancer or a benign thyroid nodule (not recorded which). Some clones in this sample may be carry-over from other donors' samples. Both conserved end residues are part of each CDR3. D genes are given only for firm matches. Size is stated for part of the rows, as once, few or many counts, or as a class when the clone is expanded.

V gene	clone size	J gene	D gene	CDR3 DNA	CDR3 protein
TRBV27	-	TRBJ2-6	TRBD2	TGTGCCAGCAGTTTTCAAGCGGGAGGGCCTGGGGCCAACGTCCTGACTTTC	CASSFQAGGPGANVLTF
TRBV11-1	-	TRBJ2-1	TRBD2	TGTGCCAGCAGCGCGGGAGGGACTAGCGGATTACACAATGAGCAGTTCTTC	CASSAGGTSGLHNEQFF
TRBV28	few	TRBJ1-5	-	TGTGCCAGCAGTTTAGACAGCTCCAATCAGCCCCAGCATTTT	CASSLDSSNQPQHF
TRBV6-1	few	TRBJ1-1	-	TGTGCCAGCAGGGAACAAACGGGACGGCCCACTGAAGCTTTCTTT	CASREQTGRPTEAFF
TRBV6-1	-	TRBJ2-5	-	TGTGCCAGCAGTGGGGTAGGAGAGACCCAGTACTTC	CASSGVGETQYF
TRBV20-1	-	TRBJ2-7	-	TGCAGTGCTAGAGAACAGCAGACCTACGAGCAGTACTTC	CSAREQQTYEQYF
TRBV6-1	few	TRBJ2-7	TRBD1	TGTGCCAGCAGTAGGAACCGGGACAGGGTCGACGAGCAGTACTTC	CASSRNRDRVDEQYF
TRBV12-3/TRBV12-4	many	TRBJ2-7	-	TGTGCCAGCAGTCCCGGACGGGGGACGAGCTACGAGCAGTACTTC	CASSPGRGTSYEQYF
TRBV9	few	TRBJ2-1	TRBD1	TGTGCCAGCAGCGTAGGACAGGGATCCTACAATGAGCAGTTCTTC	CASSVGQGSYNEQFF
TRBV6-5	few	TRBJ2-2	-	TGTGCCAGCAGTTACGAGGGGGGCCAGAACACCGGGGAGCTGTTTTTT	CASSYEGGQNTGELFF
TRBV28	-	TRBJ2-7	-	TGTGCCAGCAGTTCGCTACCCGCCGGGGCGGGCTCATACGAGCAGTACTTC	CASSSLPAGAGSYEQYF
TRBV6-1	few	TRBJ2-3	-	TGTGCCAGCTCGAACCGCCGCACAGATACGCAGTATTTT	CASSNRRTDTQYF
TRBV2	medium-sized	TRBJ1-5	-	TGTGCCAGCAGGGAGAGACAGGTTAATCAGCCCCAGCATTTT	CASRERQVNQPQHF
TRBV2	-	TRBJ1-5	TRBD1	TGTGCCAGCAGTTGGGACAGGTATAGCAATCAGCCCCAGCATTTT	CASSWDRYSNQPQHF
TRBV6-5	-	TRBJ2-1	TRBD2	TGTGCCAGCAGTTACATTTCTAGCGGGGGTTACAATGAGCAGTTCTTC	CASSYISSGGYNEQFF
TRBV19	few	TRBJ2-1	-	TGTGCCAGTACCCTTAAAGGGGAGCAGTTCTTC	CASTLKGEQFF
TRBV5-1	-	TRBJ1-2	-	TGCGCCAGCAGCCAGGACATGCAGGGAGGCTACACCTTC	CASSQDMQGGYTF
TRBV19	-	TRBJ2-5	TRBD1	TGTGCCAGTCGGGACAGGGGAAAAGAGACCCAGTACTTC	CASRDRGKETQYF
TRBV27	-	TRBJ1-2	TRBD1	TGTGCCAGCAGTTCTCCGGGACAGGGGGTTTATGGCTACACCTTC	CASSSPGQGVYGYTF
TRBV9	-	TRBJ2-2	TRBD1	TGTGCCAGCAGCATGAGACAGGGGAATAAGGACACCGGGGAGCTGTTTTTT	CASSMRQGNKDTGELFF
TRBV6-5	few	TRBJ2-7	-	TGTGCCAGCAGTTCCGGTGGGTCAGGAAACTACGAGCAGTACTTC	CASSSGGSGNYEQYF
TRBV6-5	-	TRBJ1-2	-	TGTGCCAGCAGTTCCCCAGACTATGGCTACACCTTC	CASSSPDYGYTF
TRBV6-5	few	TRBJ1-1	-	TGTGCCAGCAGTTACTTCAGGGAGGGCACTGAAGCTTTCTTT	CASSYFREGTEAFF
TRBV6-1	-	TRBJ1-2	-	TGTGCCAGCAAATCCCGGCGGGGCAGCCCTCCAAGTTATGGCTACACCTTC	CASKSRRGSPPSYGYTF
TRBV18	-	TRBJ2-1	-	TGTGCCAGCTCGGAGGGACAGCTAGACTCCTACAATGAGCAGTTCTTC	CASSEGQLDSYNEQFF
TRBV7-8	few	TRBJ1-6	-	TGTGCCAGCAGCGCTGACAGCTCCTATAATTCACCCCTCCACTTT	CASSADSSYNSPLHF
TRBV9	-	TRBJ1-1	-	TGTGCCAGCAGCCCATGGGGGCGGAGCACTGAAGCTTTCTTT	CASSPWGRSTEAFF
TRBV20-1	once	TRBJ2-2	-	TGCAGTGCTAGCCGGGGCGGGGAGCTGTTTTTT	CSASRGGELFF
TRBV27	few	TRBJ2-2	-	TGTGCCAGCAGATTGATAGGGTCCGGGGAGCTGTTTTTT	CASRLIGSGELFF
TRBV6-1	few	TRBJ2-7	-	TGTGCCAGCGGGGCGGAGACAGCACCCTACGAGCAGTACTTC	CASGAETAPYEQYF
TRBV6-4	many	TRBJ2-3	-	TGTGCCAGCAGTGACGGCAGCACAGATACGCAGTATTTT	CASSDGSTDTQYF
TRBV2	few	TRBJ2-7	-	TGTGCCAGCAGTGAGGTATTCGCGCAGGGCGAGCAGTACTTC	CASSEVFAQGEQYF
TRBV12-3/TRBV12-4	few	TRBJ1-5	-	TGTGCCAGCAGTTTAGCGCGGGTCAATCAGCCCCAGCATTTT	CASSLARVNQPQHF
TRBV5-5	few	TRBJ2-5	-	TGTGCCAGCAGCCTGCGGACAGCCCAAGAGACCCAGTACTTC	CASSLRTAQETQYF
TRBV6-1	few	TRBJ2-7	-	TGTGCCACTCAGCGTTCGAGTGGACAAGGGTCCTACGAGCAGTACTTC	CATQRSSGQGSYEQYF
TRBV6-1	-	TRBJ1-5	-	TGTGCCAGCTACGGACAGTTAGGGCAGCCCCAGCATTTT	CASYGQLGQPQHF
TRBV20-1	-	TRBJ1-2	TRBD1	TGCAGTGCTACAGGGACAGGGAAAGGCTACACCTTC	CSATGTGKGYTF
TRBV5-1	-	TRBJ2-5	TRBD2	TGCGCCAGCGGCCCCGGGAGGGGGACATTTCAAGAGACCCAGTACTTC	CASGPGRGTFQETQYF
TRBV4-3	-	TRBJ1-1	-	TGCGCCAGCAGCCAGGAGACAGCCATGAACACTGAAGCTTTCTTT	CASSQETAMNTEAFF
TRBV6-2/TRBV6-3	-	TRBJ1-2	TRBD1	TGTGCCAGCAGTTACGGGCTGGGACAGGGGAGTTCAGGGAATGGTGGCTACACCTTC	CASSYGLGQGSSGNGGYTF
TRBV30	-	TRBJ2-7	TRBD1	TGTGCCTGGAGACGGCGAGGGACAGGGGGCGAGCAGTACTTC	CAWRRRGTGGEQYF
TRBV20-1	-	TRBJ1-2	-	TGCAGTGCTAGTGACTATGGCTACACCTTC	CSASDYGYTF